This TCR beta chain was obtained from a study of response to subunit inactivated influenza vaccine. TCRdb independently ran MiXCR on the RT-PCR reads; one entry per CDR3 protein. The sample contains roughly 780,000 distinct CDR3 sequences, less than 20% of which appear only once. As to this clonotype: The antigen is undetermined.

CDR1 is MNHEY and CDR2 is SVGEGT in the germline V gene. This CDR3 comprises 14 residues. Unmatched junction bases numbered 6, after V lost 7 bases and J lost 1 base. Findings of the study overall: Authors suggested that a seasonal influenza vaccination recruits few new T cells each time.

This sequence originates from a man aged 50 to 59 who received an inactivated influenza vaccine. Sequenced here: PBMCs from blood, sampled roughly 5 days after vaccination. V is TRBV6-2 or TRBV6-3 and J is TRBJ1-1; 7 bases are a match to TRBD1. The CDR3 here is CASIDRVWNTEAFF. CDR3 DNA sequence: TGTGCCAGCATTGACAGGGTCTGGAACACTGAAGCTTTCTTT.